Here is one TCR beta chain with its context. The PCR employed 60 Vbeta primers together with 13 Jbeta primers. Method: immunoSEQ multiplex PCR; TCRdb's copy keeps in-frame clones and lacks some. The sample spans 75,000 to 95,000 clones; the ten largest clones claim 1.3% to 1.5%. The V segment lost 6 bases and the J segment 4 bases; nucleotides outside the gene matches: 19. The CDR3 is 21 residues long. CDR1 LNHDA and CDR2 SQIVND come from the germline V gene (reference sequence). This sample was included in a study of cytomegalovirus exposure and HLA in healthy donors. This rearrangement joins TRBV19 to TRBJ2-3; 16 bases are a match to TRBD2. The TCR originated in a woman aged 55-70 years in good health and CMV-seronegative. Sequenced input: PBMCs. CDR3 in amino acids: CASSISSTGTSGRGSADTQYF. DNA of the CDR3: TGTGCCAGTAGCATAAGCTCTACCGGGACTAGCGGGAGGGGGAGTGCAGATACGCAGTATTTT.